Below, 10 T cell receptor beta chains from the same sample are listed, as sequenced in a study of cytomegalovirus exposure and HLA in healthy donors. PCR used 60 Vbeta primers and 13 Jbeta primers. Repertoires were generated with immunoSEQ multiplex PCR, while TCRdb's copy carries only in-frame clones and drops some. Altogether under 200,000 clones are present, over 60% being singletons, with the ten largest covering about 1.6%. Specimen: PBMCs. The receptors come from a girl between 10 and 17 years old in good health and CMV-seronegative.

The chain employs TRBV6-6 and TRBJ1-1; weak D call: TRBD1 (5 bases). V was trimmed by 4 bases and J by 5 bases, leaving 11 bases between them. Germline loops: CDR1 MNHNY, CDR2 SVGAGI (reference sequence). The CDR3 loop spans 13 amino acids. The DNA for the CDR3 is TGTGCCAGCAGTTGGGCGGGGGGGACTGAAGCTTTCTTT. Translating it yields CASSWAGGTEAFF.

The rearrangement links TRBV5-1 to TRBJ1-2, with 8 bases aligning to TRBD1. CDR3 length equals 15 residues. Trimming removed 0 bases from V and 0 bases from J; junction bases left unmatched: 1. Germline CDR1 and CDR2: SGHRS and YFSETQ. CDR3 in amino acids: CASSLEGQANYGYTF. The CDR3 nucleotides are TGCGCCAGCAGCTTGGAGGGACAGGCTAACTATGGCTACACCTTC.

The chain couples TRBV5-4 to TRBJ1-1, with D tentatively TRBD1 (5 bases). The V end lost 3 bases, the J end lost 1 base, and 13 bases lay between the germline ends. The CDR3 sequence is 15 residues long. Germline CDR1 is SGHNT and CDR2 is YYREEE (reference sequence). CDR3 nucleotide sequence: TGTGCCAGCAGCTCGGGGGGTCTGGAGAACACTGAAGCTTTCTTT. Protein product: CASSSGGLENTEAFF.

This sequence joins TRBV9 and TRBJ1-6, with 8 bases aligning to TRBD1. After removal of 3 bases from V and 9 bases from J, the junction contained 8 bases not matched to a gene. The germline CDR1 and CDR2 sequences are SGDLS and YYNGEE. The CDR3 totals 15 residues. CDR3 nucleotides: TGTGCCAGCAGCGAGCGACAGGGGTTTAGTTCACCCCTCCACTTT. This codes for CASSERQGFSSPLHF.

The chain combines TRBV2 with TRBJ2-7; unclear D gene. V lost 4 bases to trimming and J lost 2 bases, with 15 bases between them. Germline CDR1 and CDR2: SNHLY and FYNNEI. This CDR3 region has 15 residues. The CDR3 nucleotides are TGTGCCAGCAGTGTTACTCGAATCCCCACCTACGAGCAGTACTTC. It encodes CASSVTRIPTYEQYF. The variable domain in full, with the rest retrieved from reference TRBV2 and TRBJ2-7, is EPEVTQTPSHQVTQMGQEVILRCVPISNHLYFYWYRQILGQKVEFLVSFYNNEISEKSEIFDDQFSVERPDGSNFTLKIRSTKLEDSAMYFCASSVTRIPTYEQYFGPGTRLTVT.

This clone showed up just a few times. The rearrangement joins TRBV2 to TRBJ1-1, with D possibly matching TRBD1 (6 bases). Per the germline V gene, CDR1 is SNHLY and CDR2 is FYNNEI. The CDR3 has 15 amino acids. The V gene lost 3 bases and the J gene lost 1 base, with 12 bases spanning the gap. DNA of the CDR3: TGTGCCAGCAGTGAGTGGGGCAGGGGGAACACTGAAGCTTTCTTT. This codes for CASSEWGRGNTEAFF.

CDR3 in DNA: TGTGCCAGCAGTGTTGAGGGGGGGGGTGGTACAGATACGCAGTATTTT. Residues: CASSVEGGGGTDTQYF. V gene TRBV6-1 combines with J gene TRBJ2-3, with a possible D match to TRBD2 (7 bases). The CDR3 covers 16 residues. With 4 bases removed from V and 3 bases from J, the gap between germline ends came to 17 bases. Germline CDR1 MNHNS, CDR2 SASEGT.

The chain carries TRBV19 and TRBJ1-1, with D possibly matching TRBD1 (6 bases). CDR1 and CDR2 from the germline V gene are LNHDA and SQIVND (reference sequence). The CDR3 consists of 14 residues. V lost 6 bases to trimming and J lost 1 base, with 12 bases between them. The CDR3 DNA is TGTGCCAGTAGGCCCGCGGGGGCGAACACTGAAGCTTTCTTT. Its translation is CASRPAGANTEAFF.

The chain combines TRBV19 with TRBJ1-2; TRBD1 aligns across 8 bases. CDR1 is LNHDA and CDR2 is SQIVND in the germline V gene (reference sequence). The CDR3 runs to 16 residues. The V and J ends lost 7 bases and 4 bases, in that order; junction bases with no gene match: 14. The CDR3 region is CASNRDAGTGSYGYTF. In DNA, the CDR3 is TGTGCCAGTAATCGGGATGCCGGGACAGGATCCTATGGCTACACCTTC.

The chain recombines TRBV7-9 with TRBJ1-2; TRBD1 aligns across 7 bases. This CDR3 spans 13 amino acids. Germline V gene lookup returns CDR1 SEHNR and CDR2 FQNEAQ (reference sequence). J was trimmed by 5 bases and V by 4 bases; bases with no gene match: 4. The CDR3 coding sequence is TGTGCCAGCAGCTCGGGACAGCTTTATGGCTACACCTTC. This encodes CASSSGQLYGYTF.